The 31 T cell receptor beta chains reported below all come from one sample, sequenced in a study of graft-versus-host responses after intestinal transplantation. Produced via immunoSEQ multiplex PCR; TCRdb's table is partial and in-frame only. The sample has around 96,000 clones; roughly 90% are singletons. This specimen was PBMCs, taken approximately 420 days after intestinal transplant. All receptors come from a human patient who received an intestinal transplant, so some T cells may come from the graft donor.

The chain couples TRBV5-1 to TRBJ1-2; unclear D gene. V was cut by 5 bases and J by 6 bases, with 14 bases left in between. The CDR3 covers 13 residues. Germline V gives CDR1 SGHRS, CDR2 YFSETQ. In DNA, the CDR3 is TGCGCCAGCAGGGCAGGCACGCACGATGGCTACACCTTC. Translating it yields CASRAGTHDGYTF. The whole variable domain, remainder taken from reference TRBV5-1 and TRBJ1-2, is KAGVTQTPRYLIKTRGQQVTLSCSPISGHRSVSWYQQTPGQGLQFLFEYFSETQRNKGNFPGRFSGRQFSNSRSEMNVSTLELGDSALYLCASRAGTHDGYTFGSGTRLTVV.

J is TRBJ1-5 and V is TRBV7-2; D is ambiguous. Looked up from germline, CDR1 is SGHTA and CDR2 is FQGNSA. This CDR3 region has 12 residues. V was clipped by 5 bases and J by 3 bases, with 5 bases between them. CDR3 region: CASSRPNQPQHF. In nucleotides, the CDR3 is TGTGCCAGCAGCCGTCCCAATCAGCCCCAGCATTTT.

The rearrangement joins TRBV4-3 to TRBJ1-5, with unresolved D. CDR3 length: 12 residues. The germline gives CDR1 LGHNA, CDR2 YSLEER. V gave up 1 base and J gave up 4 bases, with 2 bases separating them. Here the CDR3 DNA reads TGCGCCAGCAGCCAAGCTAATCAGCCCCAGCATTTT. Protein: CASSQANQPQHF.

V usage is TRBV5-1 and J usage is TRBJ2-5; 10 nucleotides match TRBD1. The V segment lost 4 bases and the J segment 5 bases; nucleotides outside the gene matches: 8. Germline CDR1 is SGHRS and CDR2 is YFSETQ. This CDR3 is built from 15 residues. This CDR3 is CASSTRDRGRETQYF. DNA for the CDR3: TGCGCCAGCAGCACCCGGGACAGGGGTCGGGAGACCCAGTACTTC.

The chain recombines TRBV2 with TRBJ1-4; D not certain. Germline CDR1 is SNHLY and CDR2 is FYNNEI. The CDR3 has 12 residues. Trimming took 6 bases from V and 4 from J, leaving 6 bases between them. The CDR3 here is CASRRSNEKLFF. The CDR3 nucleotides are TGTGCCAGCAGACGGAGTAATGAAAAACTGTTTTTT.

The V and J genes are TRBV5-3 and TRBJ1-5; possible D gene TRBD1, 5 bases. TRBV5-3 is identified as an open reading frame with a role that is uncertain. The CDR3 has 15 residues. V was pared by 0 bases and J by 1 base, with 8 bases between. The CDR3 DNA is TGTGCCAGAAGCTTGGCCAGGGAGAGCAATCAGCCCCAGCATTTT. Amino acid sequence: CARSLARESNQPQHF.

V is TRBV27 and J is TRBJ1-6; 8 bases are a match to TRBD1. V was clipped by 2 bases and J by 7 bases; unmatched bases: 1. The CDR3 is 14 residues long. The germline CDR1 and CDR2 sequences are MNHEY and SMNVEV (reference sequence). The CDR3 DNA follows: TGTGCCAGCAGTTTAGACAGGGGAAATTCACCCCTCCACTTT. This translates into CASSLDRGNSPLHF.

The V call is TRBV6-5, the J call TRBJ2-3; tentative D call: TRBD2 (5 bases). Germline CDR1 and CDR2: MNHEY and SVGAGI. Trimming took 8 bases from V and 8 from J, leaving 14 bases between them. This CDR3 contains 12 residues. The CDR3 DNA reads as TGTGCCAGCCTCAACCTAGCCGGTACGCAGTATTTT. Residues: CASLNLAGTQYF.

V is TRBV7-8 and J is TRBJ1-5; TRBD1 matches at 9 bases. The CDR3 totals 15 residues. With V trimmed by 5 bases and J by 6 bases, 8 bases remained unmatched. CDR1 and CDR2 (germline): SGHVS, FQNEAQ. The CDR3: CASSPNRGLVQPQHF. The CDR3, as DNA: TGTGCCAGCAGCCCCAACAGGGGGCTTGTTCAGCCCCAGCATTTT. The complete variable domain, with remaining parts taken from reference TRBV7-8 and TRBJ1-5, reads GAGVSQSPRYKVAKRGQDVALRCDPISGHVSLFWYQQALGQGPEFLTYFQNEAQLDKSGLPSDRFFAERPEGSVSTLKIQRTQQEDSAVYLCASSPNRGLVQPQHFGDGTRLSIL.

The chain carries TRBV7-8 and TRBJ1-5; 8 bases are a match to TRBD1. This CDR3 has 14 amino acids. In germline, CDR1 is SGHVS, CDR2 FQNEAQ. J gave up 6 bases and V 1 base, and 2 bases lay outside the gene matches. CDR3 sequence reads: CASSLGTGFQPQHF. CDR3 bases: TGTGCCAGCAGCTTAGGGACAGGGTTTCAGCCCCAGCATTTT.

The CDR3 region is CASSLVGRSYNSPLHF. The CDR3 DNA reads as TGTGCCAGCAGCTTAGTCGGCAGGAGCTATAATTCACCCCTCCACTTT. The chain has TRBV11-2 and TRBJ1-6; D call uncertain. Germline V gives CDR1 SGHAT, CDR2 FQNNGV. The CDR3 has 16 amino acids. Trimming removed 1 base at V and 3 bases at J, with 10 bases between.

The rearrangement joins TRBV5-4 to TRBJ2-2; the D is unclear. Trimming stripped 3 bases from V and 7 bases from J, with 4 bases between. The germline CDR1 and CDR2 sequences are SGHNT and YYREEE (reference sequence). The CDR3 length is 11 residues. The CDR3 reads CASSWSGELFF. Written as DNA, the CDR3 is TGTGCCAGCAGCTGGAGCGGGGAGCTGTTTTTT.

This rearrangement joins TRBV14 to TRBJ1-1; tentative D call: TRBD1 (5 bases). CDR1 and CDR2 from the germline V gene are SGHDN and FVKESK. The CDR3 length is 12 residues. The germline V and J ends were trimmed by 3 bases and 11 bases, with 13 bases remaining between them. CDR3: CASSQGVSAAFF. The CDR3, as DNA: TGTGCCAGCAGCCAGGGGGTTAGCGCGGCTTTCTTT.

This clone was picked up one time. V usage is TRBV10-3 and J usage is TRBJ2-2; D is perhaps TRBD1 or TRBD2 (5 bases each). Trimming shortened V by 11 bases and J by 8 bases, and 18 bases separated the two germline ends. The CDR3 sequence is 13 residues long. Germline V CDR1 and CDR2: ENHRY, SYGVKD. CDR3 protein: CAARDPSEGELFF. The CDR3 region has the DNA TGTGCCGCCCGGGACCCCTCCGAAGGGGAGCTGTTTTTT.

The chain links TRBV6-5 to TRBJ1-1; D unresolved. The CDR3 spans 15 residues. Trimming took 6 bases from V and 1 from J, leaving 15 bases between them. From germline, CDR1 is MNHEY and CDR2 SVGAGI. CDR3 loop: CASSLKRDRNTEAFF. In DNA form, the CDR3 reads TGTGCCAGCAGCCTCAAGAGGGATAGGAACACTGAAGCTTTCTTT.

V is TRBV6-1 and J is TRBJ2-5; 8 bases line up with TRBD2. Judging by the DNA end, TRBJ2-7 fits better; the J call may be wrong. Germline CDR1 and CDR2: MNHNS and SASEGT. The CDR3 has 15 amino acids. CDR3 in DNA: TGTGCCAGCAGCAACCGGGGGGGCAATTTGGACGAGCAGTACTTC. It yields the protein CASSNRGGNLDEQYF.

The CDR3 DNA sequence: TGTGCCAGCAGCTTACCAGACAGGAACACTGAAGCTTTCTTT. Protein: CASSLPDRNTEAFF. The chain links TRBV7-9 to TRBJ1-1, with D maybe TRBD1 (5 bases). Per the germline V gene, CDR1 is SEHNR and CDR2 is FQNEAQ (reference sequence). The length of the CDR3 is 14 residues. V lost 2 bases and J 1 base, leaving 8 bases between the germline ends.

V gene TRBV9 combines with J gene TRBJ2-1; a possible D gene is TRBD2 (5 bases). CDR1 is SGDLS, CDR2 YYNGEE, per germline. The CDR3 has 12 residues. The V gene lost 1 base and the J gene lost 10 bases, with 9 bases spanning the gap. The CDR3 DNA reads TGTGCCAGCAGCGTAACCCCTAGCGAGCAGTTCTTC. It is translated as CASSVTPSEQFF.

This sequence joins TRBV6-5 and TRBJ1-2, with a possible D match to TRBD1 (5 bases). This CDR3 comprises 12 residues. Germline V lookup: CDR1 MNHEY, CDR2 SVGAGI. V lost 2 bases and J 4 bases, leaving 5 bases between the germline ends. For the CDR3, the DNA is TGTGCCAGCAGTTACAGGGGCTATGGCTACACCTTC. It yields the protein CASSYRGYGYTF.

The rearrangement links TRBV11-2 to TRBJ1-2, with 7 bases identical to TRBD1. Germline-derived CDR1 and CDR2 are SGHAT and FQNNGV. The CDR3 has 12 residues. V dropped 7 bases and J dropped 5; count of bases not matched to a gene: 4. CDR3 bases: TGTGCCAGCAAGAGGGGACAGTATGGCTACACCTTC. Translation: CASKRGQYGYTF.

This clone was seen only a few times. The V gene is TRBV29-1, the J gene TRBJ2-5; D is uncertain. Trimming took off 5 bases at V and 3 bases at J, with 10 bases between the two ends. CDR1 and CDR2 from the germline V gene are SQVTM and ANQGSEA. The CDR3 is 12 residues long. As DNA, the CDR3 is TGCAGCGTTAACGTTGGCAAAGAGACCCAGTACTTC. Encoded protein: CSVNVGKETQYF.

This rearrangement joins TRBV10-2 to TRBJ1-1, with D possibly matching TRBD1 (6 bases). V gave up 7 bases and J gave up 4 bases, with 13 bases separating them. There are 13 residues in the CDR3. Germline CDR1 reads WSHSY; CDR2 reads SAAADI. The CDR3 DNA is TGCGCCAGCATAGGAACAGGGCCCACTGAAGCTTTCTTT. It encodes CASIGTGPTEAFF.

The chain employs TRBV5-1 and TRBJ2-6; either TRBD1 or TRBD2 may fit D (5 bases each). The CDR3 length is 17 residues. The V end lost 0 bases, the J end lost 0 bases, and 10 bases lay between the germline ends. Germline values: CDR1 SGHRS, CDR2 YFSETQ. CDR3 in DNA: TGCGCCAGCAGCTTGGTTGGGGGAAACTCTGGGGCCAACGTCCTGACTTTC. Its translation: CASSLVGGNSGANVLTF. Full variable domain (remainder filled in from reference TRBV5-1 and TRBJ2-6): KAGVTQTPRYLIKTRGQQVTLSCSPISGHRSVSWYQQTPGQGLQFLFEYFSETQRNKGNFPGRFSGRQFSNSRSEMNVSTLELGDSALYLCASSLVGGNSGANVLTFGAGSRLTVL.

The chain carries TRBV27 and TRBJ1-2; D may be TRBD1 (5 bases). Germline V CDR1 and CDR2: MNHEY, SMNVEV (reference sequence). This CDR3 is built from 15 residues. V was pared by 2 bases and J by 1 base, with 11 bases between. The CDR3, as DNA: TGTGCCAGCAGTTTAAAGGCAGGGAGTAACTATGGCTACACCTTC. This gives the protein CASSLKAGSNYGYTF.

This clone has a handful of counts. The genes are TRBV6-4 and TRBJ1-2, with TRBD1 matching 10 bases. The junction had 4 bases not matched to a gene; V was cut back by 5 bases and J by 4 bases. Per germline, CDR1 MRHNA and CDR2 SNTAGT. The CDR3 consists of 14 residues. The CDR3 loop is CASSPTGGPYGYTF. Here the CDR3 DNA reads TGTGCCAGCAGTCCGACAGGGGGCCCCTATGGCTACACCTTC.

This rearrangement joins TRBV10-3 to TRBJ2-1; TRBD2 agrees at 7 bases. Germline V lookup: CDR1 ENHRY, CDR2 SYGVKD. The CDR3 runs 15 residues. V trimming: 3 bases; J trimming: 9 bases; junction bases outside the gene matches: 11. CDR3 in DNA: TGTGCCATCAGTGACAGCAGACTAGCTTATATTGAGCAGTTCTTC. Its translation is CAISDSRLAYIEQFF.

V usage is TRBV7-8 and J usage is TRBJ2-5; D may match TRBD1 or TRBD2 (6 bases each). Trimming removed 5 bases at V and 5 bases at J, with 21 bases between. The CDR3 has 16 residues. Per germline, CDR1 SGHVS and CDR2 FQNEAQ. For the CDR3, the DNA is TGTGCCAGCAGCCCAATGGGCCCCCTAGGGGGGGAGACCCAGTACTTC. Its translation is CASSPMGPLGGETQYF.

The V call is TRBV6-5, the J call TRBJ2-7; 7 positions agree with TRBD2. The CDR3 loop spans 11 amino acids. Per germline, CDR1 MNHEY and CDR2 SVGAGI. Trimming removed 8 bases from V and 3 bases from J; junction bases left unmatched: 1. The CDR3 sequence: CASASGYEQYF. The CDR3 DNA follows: TGTGCCAGCGCTAGCGGCTACGAGCAGTACTTC.

CDR3 DNA sequence: TGTGCCAGCAGCCCAGACACCGATCATGGCTACACCTTC. This sequence encodes CASSPDTDHGYTF. The gene calls are TRBV7-9 and TRBJ1-2; no definite D call. The germline V gene has CDR1 SEHNR and CDR2 FQNEAQ (reference sequence). V was cut by 5 bases and J by 6 bases, with 13 bases left in between. The CDR3 is 13 amino acids.

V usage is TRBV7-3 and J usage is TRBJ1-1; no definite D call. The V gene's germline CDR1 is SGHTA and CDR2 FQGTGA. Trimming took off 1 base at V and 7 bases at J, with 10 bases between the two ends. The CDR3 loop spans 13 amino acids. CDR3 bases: TGTGCCAGCAGCTTAAATATCGTGGGTGAAGCTTTCTTT. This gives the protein CASSLNIVGEAFF.

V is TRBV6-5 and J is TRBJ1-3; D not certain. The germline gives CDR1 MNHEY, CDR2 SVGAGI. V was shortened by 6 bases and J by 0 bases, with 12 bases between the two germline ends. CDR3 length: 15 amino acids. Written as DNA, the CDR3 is TGTGCCAGCAGCCCCCGAAGCCGCTCTGGAAACACCATATATTTT. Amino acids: CASSPRSRSGNTIYF.